This paragraph reports one T cell receptor beta chain. Its specificity is not known. The authors ran a second PCR of 7 to 11 cycles using a sample-barcoded 5' primer and a J-beta primer mix. A tag from a template-switch adaptor with 12 random nucleotides marked each cDNA molecule. TCRdb re-called the 5' RACE reads with MiXCR, one entry per CDR3 protein. The repertoire holds 380,000 or so distinct CDR3 sequences, with roughly half as singletons. The data are from a study of blood T cells in healthy people across ages. General observations from the study: PBMCs that were unsorted prevented a conclusive naive versus antigen-experienced comparison. Diversity figures based on one million T cells were deemed too low.

The source of this sequence is a man between 60 and 75 years old in good health. Specimen: blood.

The CDR3 DNA reads TGTGCCAGCAAATCGGGGGGGAACAATGAGCAGTTCTTC. This gives the protein CASKSGGNNEQFF. This rearrangement joins TRBV7-2 to TRBJ2-1; 8 positions match TRBD2. The germline CDR1 and CDR2 sequences are SGHTA and FQGNSA. V dropped 7 bases and J dropped 5; count of bases not matched to a gene: 4. The CDR3 length is 13 residues.